This TCR beta chain was recorded in a study of blood T cell repertoires in COVID-19. Germline V lookup: CDR1 SGHVS, CDR2 FNYEAQ. The CDR3 sequence is 15 residues long. The V and J ends lost 4 bases and 6 bases respectively, with 15 bases between them. Sequencing used immunoSEQ multiplex PCR; TCRdb keeps in-frame clones, though not all of them. Among about 220,000 clones, around 81% were seen once, and the ten largest hold under 8.5%. This receptor was identified in a woman aged 70-85 years with acute or convalescent COVID-19. The sequenced material came from peripheral blood. This sequence joins TRBV7-6 and TRBJ2-2, with a possible D match to TRBD2 (5 bases). The CDR3 DNA reads TGTGCCAGCAGCTCACCTCGCCTCGGGGCCGGGGAGCTGTTTTTT. This codes for CASSSPRLGAGELFF.